These T cell receptor beta chains were read from a single sample in a study of blood T cell repertoires in COVID-19. Libraries were prepared by immunoSEQ multiplex PCR; TCRdb keeps only in-frame clonotypes and omits some of them. Among almost 250,000 clones listed, 80% to 90% were seen once. The sequenced sample consisted of PBMCs or T cells enriched from blood (not recorded which). Every receptor here comes from a woman aged 30 to 39 who had recovered from COVID-19. CDR3s include the opening cysteine and the closing phenylalanine or tryptophan. A D gene is named only where the DNA matches it firmly. Size values are once, few and many counts, or a class for expanded clones, and some rows have none.

CDR3,DNA,J,size,D,V
CASSFGRVPYEQYF,TGTGCCAGCAGTTTCGGGAGGGTTCCCTACGAGCAGTACTTC,TRBJ2-7,-,TRBD2,TRBV28
CASSKFRSGNTIYF,TGTGCCAGCAGCAAGTTCCGCTCTGGAAACACCATATATTTT,TRBJ1-3,-,-,TRBV21-1
CASSFGSSYEQYF,TGTGCCAGCAGTTTCGGGAGCTCCTACGAGCAGTACTTC,TRBJ2-7,-,-,TRBV28
CASSFSTGGNTEAFF,TGTGCCAGCAGCTTTTCGACAGGGGGCAACACTGAAGCTTTCTTT,TRBJ1-1,-,TRBD1,TRBV7-9
CASSLPRLVSTDTQYF,TGTGCCAGCAGCTTGCCCCGACTAGTGAGCACAGATACGCAGTATTTT,TRBJ2-3,-,-,TRBV7-2
CASSLELWELFF,TGTGCCAGCAGTCTCGAGTTGTGGGAGCTGTTTTTT,TRBJ2-2,-,-,TRBV6-2/TRBV6-3
CACGLYRGGSPLHF,TGTGCCTGCGGACTTTACAGGGGGGGATCACCCCTCCACTTT,TRBJ1-6,-,TRBD1,TRBV30
CASSYSAAIYGYTF,TGTGCCAGCAGTTACTCGGCGGCCATCTATGGCTACACCTTC,TRBJ1-2,-,-,TRBV6-5
CASSLLGQGHQPQHF,TGTGCCAGCAGCTTGTTAGGACAGGGGCATCAGCCCCAGCATTTT,TRBJ1-5,-,TRBD1,TRBV5-8
CASSLGLAGVHEQYF,TGTGCCAGCAGCCTAGGACTAGCGGGAGTCCACGAGCAGTACTTC,TRBJ2-7,-,TRBD2,TRBV3-1/TRBV3-2
CAWQAGGNQPQHF,TGTGCCTGGCAGGCGGGAGGCAATCAGCCCCAGCATTTT,TRBJ1-5,-,-,TRBV30
CASSMVQGTHSYEQYF,TGTGCCAGCAGCATGGTACAGGGGACTCATTCCTACGAGCAGTACTTC,TRBJ2-7,-,-,TRBV21-1
CASSEPGWGDGYTF,TGTGCCAGCAGTGAACCTGGTTGGGGAGACGGCTACACCTTC,TRBJ1-2,-,-,TRBV6-1
CASSLQGIANTGELFF,TGTGCCAGCAGCTTGCAGGGAATCGCGAACACCGGGGAGCTGTTTTTT,TRBJ2-2,-,-,TRBV7-8
CASSDLDRVVGEKLFF,TGTGCCAGCAGTGACTTAGACAGGGTCGTTGGTGAAAAACTGTTTTTT,TRBJ1-4,-,TRBD1,TRBV25-1
CSVVRDQETQYF,TGCAGCGTTGTCAGGGACCAAGAGACCCAGTACTTC,TRBJ2-5,-,-,TRBV29-1
CASSQIVQLRTGRYEQYF,TGCGCCAGCAGCCAAATCGTTCAACTCAGGACGGGGAGATACGAGCAGTACTTC,TRBJ2-7,-,-,TRBV4-3
CASSLSGLAGNEQFF,TGTGCCAGCAGTCTTTCGGGACTAGCGGGAAATGAGCAGTTCTTC,TRBJ2-1,-,TRBD2,TRBV28
CASSYSGTGDYGYTF,TGTGCCAGCAGTTACTCAGGGACAGGGGACTATGGCTACACCTTC,TRBJ1-2,-,TRBD1,TRBV6-5
CASSYIQGANNEQFF,TGTGCCAGCAGTTATATCCAGGGGGCCAACAATGAGCAGTTCTTC,TRBJ2-1,-,TRBD1,TRBV6-2/TRBV6-3
CASSLTHRALNQPQHF,TGTGCCAGCAGCTTAACCCACAGGGCCCTCAATCAGCCCCAGCATTTT,TRBJ1-5,few,-,TRBV7-3
CSASILGAGGLATSTDTQYF,TGCAGTGCTAGTATATTAGGAGCGGGAGGTCTCGCAACTAGCACAGATACGCAGTATTTT,TRBJ2-3,once,TRBD2,TRBV20-1
CASSLGGFGYGYTF,TGTGCCAGCAGTTTGGGGGGATTCGGCTATGGCTACACCTTC,TRBJ1-2,-,-,TRBV27
CASSTGQGSGNTIYF,TGTGCCAGCAGCACGGGACAGGGGTCAGGAAACACCATATATTTT,TRBJ1-3,-,-,TRBV21-1
CASTPDREMAEGYYEQYF,TGTGCCAGCACCCCCGACAGGGAAATGGCAGAGGGGTACTACGAGCAGTACTTC,TRBJ2-7,-,TRBD1,TRBV28
CASSQTVNVHIQYF,TGTGCCAGCAGCCAGACAGTTAACGTTCACATTCAGTACTTC,TRBJ2-4,once,-,TRBV28
CATSDPTTGADETQYF,TGTGCCACCAGTGACCCGACGACAGGGGCAGACGAGACCCAGTACTTC,TRBJ2-5,-,TRBD1,TRBV24-1
CASSYGTSGSYEQYF,TGTGCCAGCAGTTACGGGACTAGCGGGAGTTACGAGCAGTACTTC,TRBJ2-7,-,TRBD2,TRBV6-5
CASSMRTGSNTGELFF,TGCGCCAGCAGCATGCGGACAGGGTCGAACACCGGGGAGCTGTTTTTT,TRBJ2-2,-,TRBD1,TRBV5-1
CASSLDHPGDEQFF,TGTGCCAGCAGCTTAGATCACCCGGGGGATGAGCAGTTCTTC,TRBJ2-1,-,-,TRBV11-2
CASSVGGSINEKLFF,TGTGCCAGCAGCGTAGGAGGGTCGATTAATGAAAAACTGTTTTTT,TRBJ1-4,-,-,TRBV9
CASSVLYEQYF,TGTGCCAGCAGTGTCCTCTACGAGCAGTACTTC,TRBJ2-7,-,-,TRBV12-3/TRBV12-4
CASSQDISQPQHF,TGTGCCAGCAGCCAGGACATCTCTCAGCCCCAGCATTTT,TRBJ1-5,-,-,TRBV6-5
CASSGYYFGTDTQYF,TGTGCCAGCAGCGGCTACTACTTCGGCACAGATACGCAGTATTTT,TRBJ2-3,-,-,TRBV7-2
CASSLGSGPNTGELFF,TGTGCCAGCAGCTTAGGTTCTGGGCCAAACACCGGGGAGCTGTTTTTT,TRBJ2-2,-,-,TRBV5-4
CASSLASGYNEQFF,TGCGCCAGCAGCTTGGCTAGCGGATACAATGAGCAGTTCTTC,TRBJ2-1,-,TRBD2,TRBV5-1
CASSLSGTGIYTIYF,TGTGCCAGCAGTTTATCAGGGACAGGGATCTACACCATATATTTT,TRBJ1-3,-,TRBD1,TRBV28